What follows are 7 T cell receptor beta chains derived from one specimen sequenced in a study of T cells in Graves' hyperthyroidism and ophthalmopathy. Authors of the study amplified TCR beta CDR3 regions from RNA transcripts. In the first-round RT-PCR of the TCR CDR3, the HTBI primer set was used. TCRdb reanalysed the multiplex PCR reads using MiXCR and keeps one entry per CDR3 protein. The table includes 150,000 or so distinct CDR3 sequences, less than 10% detected once. The sample consisted of blood. All receptors come from a woman aged 18 to 35 with Graves' hyperthyroidism that later progressed to Graves' ophthalmopathy.

This clonotype came up many times. The V and J genes are TRBV14 and TRBJ1-6; 9 bases are shared with TRBD1. The V gene's germline CDR1 is SGHDN and CDR2 FVKESK. The V and J ends lost 2 bases and 6 bases, in that order; junction bases with no gene match: 5. The CDR3 has 16 residues. The CDR3 loop reads CASSQRTGQGNSPLHF. CDR3 in DNA: TGTGCCAGCAGCCAACGAACGGGACAGGGTAATTCACCCCTCCACTTT. The whole variable domain, filled in from reference TRBV14 and TRBJ1-6, reads EAGVTQFPSHSVIEKGQTVTLRCDPISGHDNLYWYRRVMGKEIKFLLHFVKESKQDESGMPNNRFLAERTGGTYSTLKVQPAELEDSGVYFCASSQRTGQGNSPLHFGNGTRLTVT.

This sequence joins TRBV20-1 and TRBJ2-1; 10 bases align to TRBD1. The V and J ends lost 1 base and 9 bases, in that order; junction bases with no gene match: 6. The germline V gene encodes CDR1 DFQATT and CDR2 SNEGSKA (reference sequence). The CDR3 totals 14 residues. CDR3 nucleotides: TGCAGTGCTAGAGGGACAGGGGGTATCGGTGAGCAGTTCTTC. It yields the protein CSARGTGGIGEQFF.

Ten or more counts support this clonotype. J is TRBJ1-5 and V is TRBV9, with D possibly matching TRBD1 (5 bases). Germline CDR1 reads SGDLS; CDR2 reads YYNGEE. This CDR3 contains 12 residues. The V end was cut by 1 base, the J end by 7 bases, with 6 bases between. This CDR3 is CASSVRGQPQHF. The CDR3 DNA sequence: TGTGCCAGCAGCGTAAGGGGCCAGCCCCAGCATTTT.

This clonotype appeared many times. This chain joins TRBV7-9 and TRBJ2-3; 7 bases align to TRBD2. CDR3 length: 13 residues. CDR1 and CDR2 from the germline V gene are SEHNR and FQNEAQ (reference sequence). Germline trimming cut 4 bases from V and 6 bases from J; bases unmatched to any gene: 4. The CDR3 is CASSYRREDTQYF. CDR3 nucleotides: TGTGCCAGCAGCTATCGGCGGGAGGATACGCAGTATTTT.

In this sample, this clonotype turned up many times. The chain couples TRBV12-3 or TRBV12-4 to TRBJ2-1, with 8 bases identical to TRBD2. After removal of 5 bases from V and 3 bases from J, the junction contained 6 bases not matched to a gene. The CDR3 runs 15 residues. CDR3: CASSPGGRHYNEQFF. The CDR3 DNA sequence: TGTGCCAGCAGTCCGGGGGGGCGTCACTACAATGAGCAGTTCTTC.

This clonotype was seen many times. The gene calls are TRBV6-2 or TRBV6-3 and TRBJ2-3; no reliable D call. Looked up from germline, CDR1 is MNHEY and CDR2 is SVGEGT. CDR3 length: 14 residues. V was pared by 2 bases and J by 2 bases, with 8 bases between. The CDR3 loop reads CASSYNAITDTQYF. Written as DNA, the CDR3 is TGTGCCAGCAGTTACAACGCGATCACAGATACGCAGTATTTT.

This clonotype was detected many times. The V gene is TRBV2, the J gene TRBJ2-1; 11 nucleotides match TRBD2. The V and J ends lost 4 bases and 10 bases, in that order; junction bases with no gene match: 6. The germline V gene has CDR1 SNHLY and CDR2 FYNNEI. CDR3 length: 14 amino acids. In nucleotides, the CDR3 is TGTGCCAGCAGTGGAATTAGCGGGAGGGGGGAGCAGTTCTTC. Translating gives CASSGISGRGEQFF. The full variable domain, in which reference TRBV2 and TRBJ2-1 provide the parts outside the CDR3, is EPEVTQTPSHQVTQMGQEVILRCVPISNHLYFYWYRQILGQKVEFLVSFYNNEISEKSEIFDDQFSVERPDGSNFTLKIRSTKLEDSAMYFCASSGISGRGEQFFGPGTRLTVL.